The count of the clone carrying this TCR beta chain is one. The antigen is unknown. Trimming left V 6 bases short and J 0 bases short, with 15 bases between. Germline V gene data show CDR1 as MDHEN and CDR2 as SYDVKM. The CDR3 is 15 amino acids. These data belong to a study of CD8 T cells in ankylosing spondylitis. Scientists made TCR beta libraries using quantitative 5'-RACE with molecular barcodes. A single record per CDR3 protein comes from TCRdb applying MiXCR to the 5' RACE reads. The table records roughly 470,000 distinct CDR3 sequences, roughly 25% of them present only once. Whole-study findings and limits: Peripheral blood samples showed relatively rare disease-linked clones, and these clones were CD8+. Made up of eight highly homologous variants, a TCR beta motif appeared characteristic of ankylosing spondylitis blood.

Sequenced sample: blood, either unsorted or a sorted T cell fraction (not recorded which). The V call is TRBV28, the J call TRBJ2-7, with D unclear. The receptor's source is a male donor with ankylosing spondylitis. DNA for the CDR3: TGTGCCAGCAGCTCGGTTGGACGCAGCTCCTACGAGCAGTACGTC. Translating it yields CASSSVGRSSYEQYV.